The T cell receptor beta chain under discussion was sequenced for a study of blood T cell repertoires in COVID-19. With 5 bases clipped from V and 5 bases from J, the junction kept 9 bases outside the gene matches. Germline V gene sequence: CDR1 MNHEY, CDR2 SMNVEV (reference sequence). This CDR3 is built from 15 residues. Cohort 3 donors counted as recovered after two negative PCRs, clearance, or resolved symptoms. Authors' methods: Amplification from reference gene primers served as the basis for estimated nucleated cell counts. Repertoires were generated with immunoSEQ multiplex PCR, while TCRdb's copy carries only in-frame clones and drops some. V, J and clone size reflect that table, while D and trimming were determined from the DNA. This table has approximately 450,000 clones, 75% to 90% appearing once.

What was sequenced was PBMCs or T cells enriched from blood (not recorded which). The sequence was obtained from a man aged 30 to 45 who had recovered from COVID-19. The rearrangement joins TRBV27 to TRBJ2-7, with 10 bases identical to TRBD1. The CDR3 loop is CASSHSLTGGNEQYF. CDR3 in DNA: TGTGCCAGCAGTCACTCCCTGACAGGGGGCAACGAGCAGTACTTC.